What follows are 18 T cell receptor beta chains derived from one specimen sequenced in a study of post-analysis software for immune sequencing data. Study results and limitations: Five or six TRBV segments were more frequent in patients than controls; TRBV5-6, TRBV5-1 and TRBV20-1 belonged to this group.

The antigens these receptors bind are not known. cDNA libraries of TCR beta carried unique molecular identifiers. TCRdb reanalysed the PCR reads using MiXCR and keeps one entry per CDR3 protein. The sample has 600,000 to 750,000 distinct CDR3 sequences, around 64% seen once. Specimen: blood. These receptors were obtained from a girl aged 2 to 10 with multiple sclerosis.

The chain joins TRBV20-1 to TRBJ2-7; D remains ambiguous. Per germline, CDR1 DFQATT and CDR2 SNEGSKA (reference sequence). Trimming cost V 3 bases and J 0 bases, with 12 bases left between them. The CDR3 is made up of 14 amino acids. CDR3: CSASEFLSSYEQYF. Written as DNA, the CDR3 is TGCAGTGCTAGCGAGTTTTTAAGCTCCTACGAGCAGTACTTC.

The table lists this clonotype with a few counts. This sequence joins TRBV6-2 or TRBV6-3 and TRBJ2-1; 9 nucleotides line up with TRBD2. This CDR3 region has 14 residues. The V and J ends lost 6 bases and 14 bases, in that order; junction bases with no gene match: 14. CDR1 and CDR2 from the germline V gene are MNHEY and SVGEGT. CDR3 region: CASRLAGSLGRKFF. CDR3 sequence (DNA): TGTGCCAGCAGGCTAGCGGGAAGCCTGGGGAGGAAGTTCTTC.

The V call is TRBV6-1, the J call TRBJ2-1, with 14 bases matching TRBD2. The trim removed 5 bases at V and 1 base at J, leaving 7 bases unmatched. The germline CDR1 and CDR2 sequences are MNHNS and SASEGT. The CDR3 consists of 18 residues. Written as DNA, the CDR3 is TGTGCCAGCAGTCCCAGGGGACTAGCGGGAGTATCCTACAATGAGCAGTTCTTC. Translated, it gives CASSPRGLAGVSYNEQFF.

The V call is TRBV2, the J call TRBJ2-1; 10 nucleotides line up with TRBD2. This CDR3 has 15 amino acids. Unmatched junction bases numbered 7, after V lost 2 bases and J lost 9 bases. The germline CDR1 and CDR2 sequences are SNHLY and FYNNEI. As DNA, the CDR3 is TGTGCCAGCAGTGAAACTAGCGGGATGTGGGGTGAGCAGTTCTTC. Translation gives CASSETSGMWGEQFF.

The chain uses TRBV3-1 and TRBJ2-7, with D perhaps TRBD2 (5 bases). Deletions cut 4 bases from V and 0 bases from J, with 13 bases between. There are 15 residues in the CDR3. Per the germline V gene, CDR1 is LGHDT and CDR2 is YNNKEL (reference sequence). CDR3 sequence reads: CASSLGSDYSYEQYF. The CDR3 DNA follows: TGTGCCAGCAGCCTAGGGTCAGACTACTCCTACGAGCAGTACTTC.

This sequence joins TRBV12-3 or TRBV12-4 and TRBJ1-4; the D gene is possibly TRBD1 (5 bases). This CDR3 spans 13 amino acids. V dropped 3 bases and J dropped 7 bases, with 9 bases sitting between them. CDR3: CASSFWGGEKLFF. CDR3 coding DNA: TGTGCCAGCAGTTTCTGGGGCGGTGAAAAACTGTTTTTT.

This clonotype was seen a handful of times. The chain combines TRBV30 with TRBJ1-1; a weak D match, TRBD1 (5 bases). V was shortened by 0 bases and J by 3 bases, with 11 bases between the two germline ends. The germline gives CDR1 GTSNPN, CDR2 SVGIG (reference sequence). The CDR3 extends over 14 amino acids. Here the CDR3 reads CAWSVSGGHTEAFF. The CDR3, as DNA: TGTGCCTGGAGTGTTTCGGGGGGTCACACTGAAGCTTTCTTT.

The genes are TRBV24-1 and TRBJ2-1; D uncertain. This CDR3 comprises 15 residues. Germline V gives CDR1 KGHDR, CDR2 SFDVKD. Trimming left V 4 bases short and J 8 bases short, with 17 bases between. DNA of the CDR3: TGTGCCACCAGTGACAGTAAGGTCGGGTACGATGAGCAGTTCTTC. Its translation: CATSDSKVGYDEQFF.

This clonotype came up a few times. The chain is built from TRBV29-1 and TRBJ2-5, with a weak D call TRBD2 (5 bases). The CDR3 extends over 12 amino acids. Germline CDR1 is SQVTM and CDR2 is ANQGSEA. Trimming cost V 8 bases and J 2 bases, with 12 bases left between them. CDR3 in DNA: TGCAGCTCACCCGGACTTCAAGAGACCCAGTACTTC. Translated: CSSPGLQETQYF.

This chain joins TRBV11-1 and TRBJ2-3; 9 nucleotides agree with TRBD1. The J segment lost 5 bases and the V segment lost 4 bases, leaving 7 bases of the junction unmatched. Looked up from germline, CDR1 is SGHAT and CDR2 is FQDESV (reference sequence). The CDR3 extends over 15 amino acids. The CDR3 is CASSSPGQGEDTQYF. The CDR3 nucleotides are TGTGCCAGCAGCTCACCGGGACAGGGTGAAGATACGCAGTATTTT.

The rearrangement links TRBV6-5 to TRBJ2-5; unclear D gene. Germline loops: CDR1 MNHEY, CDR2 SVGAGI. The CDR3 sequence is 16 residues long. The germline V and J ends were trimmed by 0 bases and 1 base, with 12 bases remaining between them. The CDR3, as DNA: TGTGCCAGCAGTTACTCGATGACCGGCTCCCAAGAGACCCAGTACTTC. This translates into CASSYSMTGSQETQYF.

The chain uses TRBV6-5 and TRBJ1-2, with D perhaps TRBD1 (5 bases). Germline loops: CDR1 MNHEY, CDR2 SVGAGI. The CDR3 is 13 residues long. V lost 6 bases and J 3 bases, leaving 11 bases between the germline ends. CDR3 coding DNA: TGTGCCAGCAGCATAAGAGGGGACTATGGCTACACCTTC. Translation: CASSIRGDYGYTF.

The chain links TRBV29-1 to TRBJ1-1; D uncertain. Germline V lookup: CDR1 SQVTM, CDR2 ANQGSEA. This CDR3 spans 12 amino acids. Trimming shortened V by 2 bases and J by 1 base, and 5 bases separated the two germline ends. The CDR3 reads CSVEMENTEAFF. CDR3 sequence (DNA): TGCAGCGTTGAAATGGAGAACACTGAAGCTTTCTTT. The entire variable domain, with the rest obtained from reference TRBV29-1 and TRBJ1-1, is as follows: SAVISQKPSRDICQRGTSLTIQCQVDSQVTMMFWYRQQPGQSLTLIATANQGSEATYESGFVIDKFPISRPNLTFSTLTVSNMSPEDSSIYLCSVEMENTEAFFGQGTRLTVV.

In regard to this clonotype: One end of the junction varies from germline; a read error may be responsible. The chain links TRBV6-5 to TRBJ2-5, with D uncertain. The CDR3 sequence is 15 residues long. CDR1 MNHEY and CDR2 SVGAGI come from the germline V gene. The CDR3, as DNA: TGTACCAGCAGTTACTCATCCCTGTACCAAGAGACCCAGTACTTC. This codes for CTSSYSSLYQETQYF.

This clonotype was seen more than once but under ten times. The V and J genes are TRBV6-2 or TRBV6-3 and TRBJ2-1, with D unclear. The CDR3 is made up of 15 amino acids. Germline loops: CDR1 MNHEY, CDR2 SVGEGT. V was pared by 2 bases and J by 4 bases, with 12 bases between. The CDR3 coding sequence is TGTGCCAGCAGTTACCATGGCCTCACTTACAATGAGCAGTTCTTC. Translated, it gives CASSYHGLTYNEQFF.

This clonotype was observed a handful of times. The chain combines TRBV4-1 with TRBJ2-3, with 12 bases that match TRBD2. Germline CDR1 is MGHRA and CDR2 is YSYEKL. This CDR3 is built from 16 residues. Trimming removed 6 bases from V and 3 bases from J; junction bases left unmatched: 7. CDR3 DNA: TGCGCCAGCAGTCCTAGCGGGGGGGCCGGGACAGATACGCAGTATTTT. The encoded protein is CASSPSGGAGTDTQYF.

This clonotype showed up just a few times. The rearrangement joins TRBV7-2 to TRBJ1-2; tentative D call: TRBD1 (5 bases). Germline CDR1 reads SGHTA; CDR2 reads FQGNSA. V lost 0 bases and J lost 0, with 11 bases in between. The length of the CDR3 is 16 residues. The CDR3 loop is CASSLAGGGTNYGYTF. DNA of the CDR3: TGTGCCAGCAGCTTAGCTGGGGGAGGAACTAACTATGGCTACACCTTC.

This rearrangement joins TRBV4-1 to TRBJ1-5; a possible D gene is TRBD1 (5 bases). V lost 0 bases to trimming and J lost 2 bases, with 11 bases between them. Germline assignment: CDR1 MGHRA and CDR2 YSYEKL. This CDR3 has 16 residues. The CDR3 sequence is CASSQDGGFGNQPQHF. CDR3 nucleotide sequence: TGCGCCAGCAGCCAAGACGGGGGGTTCGGCAATCAGCCCCAGCATTTT.